The 5 T cell receptor beta chains in this list originate from one sample, sequenced in a study of T cell repertoires in cytomegalovirus infection. TCRdb fed the reads into MiXCR, producing one record per CDR3 protein. The sample consists of tens of thousands of distinct CDR3 sequences, 15% to 25% of them appearing once. These receptors are not linked to any known antigen. Here the sequenced sample was CD8+ T cells from cultured PBMCs, taken from culture after CMV antigen stimulation. These receptors were taken from a human donor in good health (CMV status not recorded). Some clones in this sample may be carry-over from other donors' samples.

The rearrangement links TRBV27 to TRBJ2-5; 7 bases agree with TRBD1. CDR1 is MNHEY and CDR2 is SMNVEV in the germline V gene (reference sequence). The ends lost 4 bases at V and 5 bases at J; junction bases unmatched: 4. The CDR3 is 13 amino acids. The CDR3 nucleotides read TGTGCCAGCAGTTCGACAGGGTGGGAGACCCAGTACTTC. Translation: CASSSTGWETQYF.

This sequence joins TRBV24-1 and TRBJ2-1; 8 bases line up with TRBD2. Germline-derived CDR1 and CDR2 are KGHDR and SFDVKD. Germline trimming cut 4 bases from V and 6 bases from J; bases unmatched to any gene: 10. There are 16 residues in the CDR3. DNA for the CDR3: TGTGCCACCAGTGACCTACGAGGGACTAGGGCCAATGAGCAGTTCTTC. This sequence encodes CATSDLRGTRANEQFF.

This clonotype has a handful of counts. The chain joins TRBV7-8 to TRBJ2-4; 11 bases fit TRBD1. V was clipped by 3 bases and J by 9 bases; unmatched bases: 10. Germline CDR1 and CDR2: SGHVS and FQNEAQ. This CDR3 region has 16 residues. CDR3 DNA sequence: TGTGCCAGCAGCTTTGGTCCTATCGGGACAGGGGGCATTCAGTACTTC. It codes for CASSFGPIGTGGIQYF. The full variable domain, in which reference TRBV7-8 and TRBJ2-4 provide the parts outside the CDR3, is GAGVSQSPRYKVAKRGQDVALRCDPISGHVSLFWYQQALGQGPEFLTYFQNEAQLDKSGLPSDRFFAERPEGSVSTLKIQRTQQEDSAVYLCASSFGPIGTGGIQYFGAGTRLSVL.

This clonotype was seen many times. The chain joins TRBV13 to TRBJ1-1, with a weak D call TRBD1 (6 bases). V was pared by 7 bases and J by 1 base, with 19 bases between. The CDR3 extends over 16 amino acids. The V gene's germline CDR1 is PRHDT and CDR2 FYEKMQ (reference sequence). The CDR3 DNA reads TGTGCCAGCACGCAGGGGATTGCAAATTGGAACACTGAAGCTTTCTTT. Protein sequence: CASTQGIANWNTEAFF.

This clonotype was seen at least ten times. This chain connects TRBV12-3 or TRBV12-4 to TRBJ1-1; D gene ambiguous. CDR3 length: 15 amino acids. The V end lost 4 bases, the J end lost 4 bases, and 16 bases lay between the germline ends. The CDR3 protein is CASSSPFGSGTEAFF. Written as DNA, the CDR3 is TGTGCCAGCAGTTCCCCGTTTGGGTCCGGCACTGAAGCTTTCTTT.